This T cell receptor beta chain was retrieved from a study of shared clonotypes between healthy human individuals. Findings of the study overall: Estimated richness values were generally larger in naive subsets than in memory subsets. Sharing across four donors was seen in 4% to 6.5% of naive CD4 clonotypes.

With respect to this clone: Its antigen remains unknown.

Trimming left V 1 base short and J 0 bases short, with 15 bases between. This CDR3 has 17 residues. Germline assignment: CDR1 SSHAT and CDR2 FNYEAQ (reference sequence). Researchers divided each subset's genomic DNA evenly across several immunoSEQ plates. Original analysis: Junction-only sequences produced by ImmunoSEQ had no quality scores, so filtering differed. Libraries were prepared by immunoSEQ multiplex PCR; TCRdb keeps only in-frame clonotypes and omits some of them. The V and J calls and clone size come from that table; D and trimming were worked out from the DNA. The repertoire holds approximately 2.5 million clones, with over 85% as singletons.

Material: naive CD4+ T cells from PBMCs. Subset described: CD45RA+ positively selected. The chain has TRBV7-7 and TRBJ2-5; D is perhaps TRBD2 (6 bases). This TCR was recovered from a man younger than 35 in good health. Some clones in this sample may be carry-over from other donors' samples. The CDR3 spells CASSLGRAGWYQETQYF. The CDR3 DNA reads TGTGCCAGCAGCTTAGGTCGGGCGGGGTGGTACCAAGAGACCCAGTACTTC.